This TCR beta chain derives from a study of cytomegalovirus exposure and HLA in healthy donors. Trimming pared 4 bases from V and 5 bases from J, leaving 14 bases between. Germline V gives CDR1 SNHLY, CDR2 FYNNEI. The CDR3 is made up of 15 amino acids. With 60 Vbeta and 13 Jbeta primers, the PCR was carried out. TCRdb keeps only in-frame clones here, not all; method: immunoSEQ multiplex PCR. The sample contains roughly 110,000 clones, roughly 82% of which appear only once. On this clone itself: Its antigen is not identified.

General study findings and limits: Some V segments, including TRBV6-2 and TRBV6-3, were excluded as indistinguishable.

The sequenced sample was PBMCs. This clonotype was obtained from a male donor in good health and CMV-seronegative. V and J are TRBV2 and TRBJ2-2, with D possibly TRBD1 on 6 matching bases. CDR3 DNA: TGTGCCAGCAGTGTCCGTCAGGGGATGACCGGGGAGCTGTTTTTT. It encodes CASSVRQGMTGELFF.